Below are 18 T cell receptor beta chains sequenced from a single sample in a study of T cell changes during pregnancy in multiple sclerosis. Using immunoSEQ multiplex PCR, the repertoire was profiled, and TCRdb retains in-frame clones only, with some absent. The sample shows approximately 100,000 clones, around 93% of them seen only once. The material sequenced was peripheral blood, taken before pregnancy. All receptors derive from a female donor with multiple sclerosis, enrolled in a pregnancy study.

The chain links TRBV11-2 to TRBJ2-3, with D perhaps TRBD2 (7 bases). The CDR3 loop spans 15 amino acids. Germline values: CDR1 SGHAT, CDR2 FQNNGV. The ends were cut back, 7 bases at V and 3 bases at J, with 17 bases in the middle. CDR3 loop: CASTVGGGSTDTQYF. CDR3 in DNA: TGTGCCAGCACCGTAGGGGGAGGGTCGACAGATACGCAGTATTTT.

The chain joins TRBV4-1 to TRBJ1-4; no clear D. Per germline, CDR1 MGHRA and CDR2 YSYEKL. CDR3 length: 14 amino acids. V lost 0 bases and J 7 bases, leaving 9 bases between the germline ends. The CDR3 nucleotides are TGCGCCAGCAGCCAAGATGGACGGGGTGAAAAACTGTTTTTT. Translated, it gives CASSQDGRGEKLFF.

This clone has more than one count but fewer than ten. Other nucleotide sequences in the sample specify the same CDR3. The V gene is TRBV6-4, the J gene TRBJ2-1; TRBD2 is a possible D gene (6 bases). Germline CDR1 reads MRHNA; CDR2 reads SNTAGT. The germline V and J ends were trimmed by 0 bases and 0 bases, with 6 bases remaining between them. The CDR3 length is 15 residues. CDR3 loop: CASSDSSGSYNEQFF. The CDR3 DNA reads TGTGCCAGCAGTGACTCTAGCGGCTCCTACAATGAGCAGTTCTTC.

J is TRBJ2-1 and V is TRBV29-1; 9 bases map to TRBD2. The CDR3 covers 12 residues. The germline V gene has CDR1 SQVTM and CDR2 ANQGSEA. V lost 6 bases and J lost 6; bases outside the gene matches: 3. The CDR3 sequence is CSVRREGNEQFF. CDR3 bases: TGCAGCGTCCGGCGGGAGGGCAATGAGCAGTTCTTC.

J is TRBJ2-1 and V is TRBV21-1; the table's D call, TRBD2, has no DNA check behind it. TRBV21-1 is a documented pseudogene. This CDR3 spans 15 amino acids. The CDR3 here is CASSIEVVDNNEQFF. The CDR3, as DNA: TGTGCCAGCAGCATTGAGGTAGTGGATAACAATGAGCAGTTCTTC.

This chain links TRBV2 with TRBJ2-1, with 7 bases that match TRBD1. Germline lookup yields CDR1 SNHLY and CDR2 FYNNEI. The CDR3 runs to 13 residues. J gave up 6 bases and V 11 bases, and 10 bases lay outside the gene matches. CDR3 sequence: CAGSKDRRNEQFF. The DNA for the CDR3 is TGTGCCGGATCGAAGGACAGGCGCAATGAGCAGTTCTTC.

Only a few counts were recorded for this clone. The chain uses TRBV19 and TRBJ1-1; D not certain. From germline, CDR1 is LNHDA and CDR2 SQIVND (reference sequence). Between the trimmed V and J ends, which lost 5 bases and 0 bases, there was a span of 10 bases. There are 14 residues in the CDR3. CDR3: CASSPGQMNTEAFF. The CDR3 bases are TGTGCCAGTAGTCCAGGCCAGATGAACACTGAAGCTTTCTTT.

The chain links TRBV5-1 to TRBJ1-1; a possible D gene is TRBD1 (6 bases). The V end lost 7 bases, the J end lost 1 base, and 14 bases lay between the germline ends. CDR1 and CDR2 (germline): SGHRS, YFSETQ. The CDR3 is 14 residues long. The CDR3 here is CASQRDTKNTEAFF. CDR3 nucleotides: TGCGCCAGCCAAAGGGACACTAAGAACACTGAAGCTTTCTTT.

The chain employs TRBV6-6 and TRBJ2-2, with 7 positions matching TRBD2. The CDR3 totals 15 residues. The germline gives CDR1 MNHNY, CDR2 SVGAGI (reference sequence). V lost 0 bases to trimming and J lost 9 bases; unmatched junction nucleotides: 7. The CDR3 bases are TGTGCCAGCAGTTACTCGAACCTCGGGGGGTGGGAGCTGTTTTTT. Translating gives CASSYSNLGGWELFF.

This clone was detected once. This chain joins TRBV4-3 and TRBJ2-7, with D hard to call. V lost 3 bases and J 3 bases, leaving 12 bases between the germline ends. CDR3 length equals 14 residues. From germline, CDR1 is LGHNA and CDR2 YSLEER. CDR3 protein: CASSHLRSVYEQYF. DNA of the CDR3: TGCGCCAGCAGCCACCTACGGAGCGTCTACGAGCAGTACTTC.

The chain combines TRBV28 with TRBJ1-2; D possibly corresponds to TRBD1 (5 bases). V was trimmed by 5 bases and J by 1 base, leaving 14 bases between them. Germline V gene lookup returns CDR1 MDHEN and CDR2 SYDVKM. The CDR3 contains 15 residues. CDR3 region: CASSTIRGFNYGYTF. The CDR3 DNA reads TGTGCCAGCAGTACCATTCGGGGGTTTAACTATGGCTACACCTTC.

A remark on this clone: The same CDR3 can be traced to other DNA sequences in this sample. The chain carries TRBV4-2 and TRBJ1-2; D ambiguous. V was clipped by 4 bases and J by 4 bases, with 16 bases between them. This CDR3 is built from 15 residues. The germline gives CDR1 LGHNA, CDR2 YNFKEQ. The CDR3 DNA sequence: TGTGCCAGCAGCCCCCAAGCGATTAACCCCTATGGCTACACCTTC. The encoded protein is CASSPQAINPYGYTF.

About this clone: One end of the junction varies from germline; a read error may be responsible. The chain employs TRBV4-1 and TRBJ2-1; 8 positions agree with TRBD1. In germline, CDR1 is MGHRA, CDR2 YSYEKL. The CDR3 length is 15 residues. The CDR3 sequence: CASSQGQGTYNGQFF. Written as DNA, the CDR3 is TGCGCCAGCAGCCAAGGACAGGGGACCTACAATGGGCAGTTCTTC.

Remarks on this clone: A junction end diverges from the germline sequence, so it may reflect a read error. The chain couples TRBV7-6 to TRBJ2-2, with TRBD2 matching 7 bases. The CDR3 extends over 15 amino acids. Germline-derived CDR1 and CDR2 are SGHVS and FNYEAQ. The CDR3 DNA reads TGTGCCAGCGGCTTCGGCGGGAGCGGCACCGGGGAGCTGTTTTTT. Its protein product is CASGFGGSGTGELFF.

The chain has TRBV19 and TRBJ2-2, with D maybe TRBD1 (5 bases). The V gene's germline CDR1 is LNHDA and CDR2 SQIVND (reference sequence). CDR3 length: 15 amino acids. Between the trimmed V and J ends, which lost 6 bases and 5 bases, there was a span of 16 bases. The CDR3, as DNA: TGTGCCAGTAGCTTGACAGCGTCGGGTACCGGGGAGCTGTTTTTT. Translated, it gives CASSLTASGTGELFF.

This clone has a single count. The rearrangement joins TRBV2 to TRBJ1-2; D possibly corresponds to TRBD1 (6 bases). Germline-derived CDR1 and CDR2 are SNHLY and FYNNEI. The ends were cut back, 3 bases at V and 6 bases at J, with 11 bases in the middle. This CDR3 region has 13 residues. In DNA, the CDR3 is TGTGCCAGCAGTGATGACAGGATGAATGGCTACACCTTC. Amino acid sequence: CASSDDRMNGYTF. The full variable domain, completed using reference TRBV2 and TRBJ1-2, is EPEVTQTPSHQVTQMGQEVILRCVPISNHLYFYWYRQILGQKVEFLVSFYNNEISEKSEIFDDQFSVERPDGSNFTLKIRSTKLEDSAMYFCASSDDRMNGYTFGSGTRLTVV.

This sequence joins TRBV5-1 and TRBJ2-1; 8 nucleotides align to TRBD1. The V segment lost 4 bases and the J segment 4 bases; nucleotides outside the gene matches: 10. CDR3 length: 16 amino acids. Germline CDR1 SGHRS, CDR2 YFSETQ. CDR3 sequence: CASSPRPGQVYNEQFF. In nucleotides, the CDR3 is TGCGCCAGCAGCCCCCGACCGGGACAGGTTTACAATGAGCAGTTCTTC.

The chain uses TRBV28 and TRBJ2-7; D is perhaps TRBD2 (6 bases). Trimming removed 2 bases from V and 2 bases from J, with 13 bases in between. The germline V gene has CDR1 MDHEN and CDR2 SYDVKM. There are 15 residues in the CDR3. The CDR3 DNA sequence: TGTGCCAGCAGTTTAGGAGGCGGGGCTACCTACGAGCAGTACTTC. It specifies CASSLGGGATYEQYF.